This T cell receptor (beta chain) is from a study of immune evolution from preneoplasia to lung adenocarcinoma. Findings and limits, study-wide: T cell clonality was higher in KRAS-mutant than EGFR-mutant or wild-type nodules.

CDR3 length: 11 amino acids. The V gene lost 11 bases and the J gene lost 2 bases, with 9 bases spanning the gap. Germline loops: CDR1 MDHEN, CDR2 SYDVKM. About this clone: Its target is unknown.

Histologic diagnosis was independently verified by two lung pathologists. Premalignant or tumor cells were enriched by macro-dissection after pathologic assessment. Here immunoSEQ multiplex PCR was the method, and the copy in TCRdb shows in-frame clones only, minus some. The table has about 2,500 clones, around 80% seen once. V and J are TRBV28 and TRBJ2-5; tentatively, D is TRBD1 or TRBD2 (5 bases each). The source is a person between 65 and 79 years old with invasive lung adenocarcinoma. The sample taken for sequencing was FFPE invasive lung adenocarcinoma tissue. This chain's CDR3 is CAWGRQETQYF. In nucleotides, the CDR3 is TGTGCCTGGGGGAGACAAGAGACCCAGTACTTC.